This T cell receptor beta chain is drawn from a study of OX40 agonist ivuxolimab in advanced cancers. Background on the study: Across the patients, intravenous ivuxolimab was delivered every 2 weeks at 0.01 to 10 mg/kg. Of mixed ages from roughly 23 to 85 and averaging approximately 60 years, the group was almost 85% male. Study-wide findings and caveats: Low normalized clonal expansion also occurred in some nonresponding patients. Doses of 0.1 to 3.0 mg/kg were accompanied by clonal expansion of CD4+ and CD8+ blood T cells by week 6.

Unmatched junction bases numbered 6, after V lost 1 base and J lost 6 bases. CDR1 is MGHRA, CDR2 YSYEKL, per germline. There are 15 residues in the CDR3. Regarding this clone: Its antigen is unknown.

Using immunoSEQ multiplex PCR, the repertoire was profiled, and TCRdb retains in-frame clones only, with some absent. The table lists over 50,000 clones, 80% to 95% of them singletons. This clonotype was obtained from an adult with an advanced solid tumor such as melanoma, head and neck, liver or kidney cancer. The chain employs TRBV4-1 and TRBJ1-5; 7 bases match TRBD1. Sequencing used CD4+ or CD8+ T cells sorted from blood, obtained in a trial of the OX40 agonist ivuxolimab. DNA for the CDR3: TGCGCCAGCAGCCAAGTCACAGGGGCTTCTCAGCCCCAGCATTTT. It yields the protein CASSQVTGASQPQHF.